The sequence of this T cell receptor (beta chain) was determined in a study of post-analysis software for immune sequencing data. Study outcomes and limitations: When compared against controls, multiple sclerosis patients showed significantly lower normalized Chao1 diversity. Roughly five TRBV segments appeared more often in patients than in controls, and TRBV5-6, TRBV5-1 and TRBV20-1 were among these.

The CDR3 loop spans 11 amino acids. Between the trimmed V and J ends, which lost 5 bases and 3 bases, there was a span of 5 bases. Note on this clonotype: Its antigen is unknown.

Each TCR beta cDNA library carried unique molecular identifiers. MiXCR, applied by TCRdb to the PCR reads, yields one record per CDR3 protein. Of 350,000 to 500,000 distinct CDR3 sequences in the sample, 30% to 40% are singletons; the top ten hold 7.6%. The specimen was blood. This TCR came from a girl aged 2-9 years with multiple sclerosis. This sequence joins TRBV12-3 or TRBV12-4 and TRBJ2-7, with D uncertain. In nucleotides, the CDR3 is TGTGCCAGCAGTCACGACTACGAGCAGTACTTC. Translated, it gives CASSHDYEQYF.